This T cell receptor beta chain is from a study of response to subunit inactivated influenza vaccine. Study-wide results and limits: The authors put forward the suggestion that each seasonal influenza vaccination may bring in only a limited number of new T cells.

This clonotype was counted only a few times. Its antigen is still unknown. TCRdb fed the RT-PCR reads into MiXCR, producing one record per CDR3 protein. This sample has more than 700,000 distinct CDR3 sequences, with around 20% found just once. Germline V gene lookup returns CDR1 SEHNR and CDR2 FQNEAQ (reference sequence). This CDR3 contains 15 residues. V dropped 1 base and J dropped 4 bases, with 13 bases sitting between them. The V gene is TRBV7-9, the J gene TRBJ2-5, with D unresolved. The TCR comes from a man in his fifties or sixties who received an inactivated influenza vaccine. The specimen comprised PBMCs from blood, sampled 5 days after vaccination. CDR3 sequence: CASSLVGRLGETQYF. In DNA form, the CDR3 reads TGTGCCAGCAGCTTAGTTGGCAGGCTAGGAGAGACCCAGTACTTC. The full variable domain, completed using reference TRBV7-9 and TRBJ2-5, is DTGVSQNPRHKITKRGQNVTFRCDPISEHNRLYWYRQTLGQGPEFLTYFQNEAQLEKSRLLSDRFSAERPKGSFSTLEIQRTEQGDSAMYLCASSLVGRLGETQYFGPGTRLLVL.